The T cell receptor (beta chain) under discussion was sequenced for a study of blood T cell repertoires in COVID-19. Assay used: immunoSEQ multiplex PCR; TCRdb lists only in-frame clones, some missing. The table shows roughly 120,000 clones, with almost 80% occurring only once. The CDR3 length is 13 residues. Germline CDR1 and CDR2: SGHTA and FQGTGA. Trimming shortened V by 0 bases and J by 10 bases, and 10 bases separated the two germline ends. Sequencing used peripheral blood. The gene calls are TRBV7-3 and TRBJ2-1; perhaps TRBD1 as D (6 bases). The receptor comes from a woman older than 75 with active or convalescent COVID-19. The CDR3 reads CASSLTRQGEQFF. DNA of the CDR3: TGTGCCAGCAGCTTAACTCGCCAGGGGGAGCAGTTCTTC.